This T cell receptor beta chain was recorded in a study of T cell changes during pregnancy in multiple sclerosis. Trimming removed 3 bases at V and 3 bases at J, with 9 bases between. The CDR3 contains 13 residues. The germline V gene has CDR1 SGHRS and CDR2 YFSETQ. TCRdb's copy holds only in-frame clones and misses some; the assay was immunoSEQ multiplex PCR. The sample consists of under 110,000 clones, 85% to 95% of them appearing once. V gene TRBV5-1 combines with J gene TRBJ1-1; no clear D. Sequenced material: peripheral blood, taken after pregnancy. This TCR was sampled from a female donor with multiple sclerosis, enrolled in a pregnancy study. In nucleotides, the CDR3 is TGCGCCAGCAGCTGGAGGCAGGACACTGAAGCTTTCTTT. The encoded protein is CASSWRQDTEAFF.